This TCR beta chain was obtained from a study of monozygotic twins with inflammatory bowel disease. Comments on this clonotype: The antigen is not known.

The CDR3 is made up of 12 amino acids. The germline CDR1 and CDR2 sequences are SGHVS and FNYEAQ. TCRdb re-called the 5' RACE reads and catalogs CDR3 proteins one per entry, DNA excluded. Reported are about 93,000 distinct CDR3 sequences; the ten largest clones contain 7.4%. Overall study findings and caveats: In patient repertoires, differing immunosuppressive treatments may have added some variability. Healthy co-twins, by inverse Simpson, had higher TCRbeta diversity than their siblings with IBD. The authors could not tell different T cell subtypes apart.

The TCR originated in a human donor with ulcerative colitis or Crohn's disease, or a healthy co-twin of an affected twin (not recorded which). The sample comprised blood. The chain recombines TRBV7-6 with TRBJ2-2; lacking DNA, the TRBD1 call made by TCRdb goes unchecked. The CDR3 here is CASSTGAGELFF.